The rows below give T cell receptor beta chains drawn from one sample of a study of blood T cell repertoires in COVID-19. Data came from immunoSEQ multiplex PCR; TCRdb stores just in-frame clones and leaves some out. The profile shows hundreds of thousands of clones, 70% to 90% of them singletons. Input material: PBMCs or T cells enriched from blood (not recorded which). These receptors came from a middle-aged woman with acute COVID-19. Each CDR3 is given with its conserved first and last residue. Fields, in order: D gene, V gene, clone size, J gene, CDR3 protein, CDR3 DNA. D genes are given only for firm matches. Not every row has a clone size; where given, it reads once, few, many or a size class.

D: .; V: TRBV4-1; size: few; J: TRBJ1-6; CDR3: CASSQDQGGNSPLHF; DNA: TGCGCCAGCAGCCAAGATCAAGGAGGAAATTCACCCCTCCACTTT
D: TRBD1; V: TRBV11-2; size: .; J: TRBJ2-3; CDR3: CASSPGTGKTQYF; DNA: TGTGCCAGCAGCCCCGGGACAGGGAAAACGCAGTATTTT
D: .; V: TRBV14; size: .; J: TRBJ1-1; CDR3: CASSLHARVNTEAFF; DNA: TGTGCCAGCAGCCTCCATGCGCGGGTGAACACTGAAGCTTTCTTT
D: .; V: TRBV25-1; size: .; J: TRBJ1-2; CDR3: CASSDWTLYGYTF; DNA: TGTGCCAGCAGCGATTGGACTCTTTATGGCTACACCTTC
D: TRBD1; V: TRBV7-9; size: .; J: TRBJ1-2; CDR3: CASSPRDSLGGYTF; DNA: TGTGCCAGCAGCCCACGGGACAGCCTAGGTGGCTACACCTTC
D: .; V: TRBV2; size: .; J: TRBJ1-2; CDR3: CASRGGFYGYTF; DNA: TGTGCCAGCAGAGGCGGGTTCTATGGCTACACCTTC
D: .; V: TRBV11-2; size: .; J: TRBJ2-6; CDR3: CASSIQLSGANVLTF; DNA: TGTGCCAGCAGCATACAACTATCTGGGGCCAACGTCCTGACTTTC
D: .; V: TRBV5-6; size: .; J: TRBJ1-2; CDR3: CASSLDWGGYGYTF; DNA: TGTGCCAGCAGCTTGGATTGGGGCGGCTATGGCTACACCTTC
D: .; V: TRBV6-6; size: .; J: TRBJ2-7; CDR3: CASSYGAVEQYF; DNA: TGTGCCAGCAGTTACGGGGCAGTCGAGCAGTACTTC
D: .; V: TRBV5-1; size: .; J: TRBJ2-3; CDR3: CASSLHGPAQEAGDTQYF; DNA: TGCGCCAGCAGCCTCCACGGCCCGGCCCAGGAGGCTGGAGATACGCAGTATTTT
D: .; V: TRBV5-1; size: once; J: TRBJ1-1; CDR3: CASSQSLGGAYTEAFF; DNA: TGCGCCAGCAGCCAAAGTCTTGGGGGGGCCTACACTGAAGCTTTCTTT
D: .; V: TRBV19; size: .; J: TRBJ1-5; CDR3: CASSTPFRYNQPQHF; DNA: TGTGCCAGTAGTACCCCGTTCAGGTACAATCAGCCCCAGCATTTT
D: .; V: TRBV30; size: .; J: TRBJ2-5; CDR3: CAWSARGSGFQTQYF; DNA: TGTGCCTGGAGTGCACGGGGTTCCGGGTTCCAGACCCAGTACTTC
D: TRBD2; V: TRBV4-1; size: once; J: TRBJ2-5; CDR3: CASSQEWREETQYF; DNA: TGCGCCAGCAGCCAAGAGTGGCGGGAGGAGACCCAGTACTTC
D: TRBD2; V: TRBV3-1/TRBV3-2; size: .; J: TRBJ2-2; CDR3: CASRPLSGGTTGELFF; DNA: TGTGCCAGCAGGCCACTTAGCGGGGGGACCACCGGGGAGCTGTTTTTT
D: .; V: TRBV6-5; size: few; J: TRBJ1-1; CDR3: CASSYTGTEAFF; DNA: TGTGCCAGCAGTTACACGGGGACTGAAGCTTTCTTT
D: .; V: TRBV15; size: .; J: TRBJ1-5; CDR3: CATSRDRGRPQHF; DNA: TGTGCCACCAGCAGAGATCGAGGTCGGCCCCAGCATTTT
D: .; V: TRBV6-6; size: .; J: TRBJ1-1; CDR3: CASYNARGNTEAFF; DNA: TGTGCCAGCTATAATGCCAGGGGGAACACTGAAGCTTTCTTT
D: .; V: TRBV29-1; size: .; J: TRBJ2-2; CDR3: CSATGLLNTGELFF; DNA: TGCAGCGCTACGGGACTTTTAAACACCGGGGAGCTGTTTTTT
D: .; V: TRBV2; size: .; J: TRBJ2-1; CDR3: CASSFNEYEQFF; DNA: TGTGCCAGCAGCTTTAATGAGTATGAGCAGTTCTTC
D: .; V: TRBV2; size: once; J: TRBJ1-2; CDR3: CASRTREADYGYTF; DNA: TGTGCCAGCCGAACCCGGGAGGCAGATTATGGCTACACCTTC
D: .; V: TRBV27; size: .; J: TRBJ1-2; CDR3: CASSLSAGILYGYTF; DNA: TGTGCCAGCAGTTTATCTGCCGGGATCCTTTATGGCTACACCTTC
D: .; V: TRBV5-4; size: .; J: TRBJ2-7; CDR3: CASSLRVEGEQYF; DNA: TGTGCCAGCAGCTTGCGGGTGGAAGGCGAGCAGTACTTC
D: TRBD2; V: TRBV3-1/TRBV3-2; size: .; J: TRBJ2-1; CDR3: CASSQDPGASGGYNEQFF; DNA: TGTGCCAGCAGCCAAGATCCCGGAGCTAGCGGGGGGTACAATGAGCAGTTCTTC
D: .; V: TRBV3-1/TRBV3-2; size: .; J: TRBJ1-5; CDR3: CASSQDRRGPQHF; DNA: TGTGCCAGCAGCCAAGATCGAAGGGGGCCCCAGCATTTT
D: .; V: TRBV7-9; size: .; J: TRBJ2-7; CDR3: CASSSHDSYEQYF; DNA: TGTGCCAGCAGCTCACATGACAGCTACGAGCAGTACTTC
D: TRBD1; V: TRBV25-1; size: .; J: TRBJ2-3; CDR3: CASTPRQGLVTDTQYF; DNA: TGTGCCAGCACCCCCCGACAGGGGCTGGTAACAGATACGCAGTATTTT
D: .; V: TRBV5-4; size: .; J: TRBJ1-1; CDR3: CASRAGLNTEAFF; DNA: TGTGCCAGCAGGGCGGGACTGAACACTGAAGCTTTCTTT
D: .; V: TRBV19; size: .; J: TRBJ1-2; CDR3: CASHPGVWGGYTF; DNA: TGTGCCAGTCACCCGGGAGTCTGGGGCGGCTACACCTTC
D: TRBD1; V: TRBV19; size: .; J: TRBJ2-1; CDR3: CASSETGTGGAFTYNEQFF; DNA: TGTGCCAGTAGTGAAACCGGGACAGGGGGCGCATTCACCTACAATGAGCAGTTCTTC